The 5 T cell receptor beta chains below come from one sample, sequenced in a study of blood T cell repertoires in COVID-19 (dated by TCRdb to 2019 to 2021). The library was obtained by the immunoSEQ multiplex PCR assay. Here the immuneACCESS table is served through TCRdb, limited to in-frame sequences with V and J called. Missing clones are a known gap in these copies; in checked studies unresolved V genes cover under half, and the rest lacks a known reason. The sample includes some 150,000 clones, with about four fifths observed a single time. 5.5% to 7.5% of the sample comes from the top ten. Sequencing used PBMCs or T cells enriched from blood (not recorded which). These receptors were obtained from a woman aged 45 to 65 who had been exposed to COVID-19.

The chain links TRBV29-1 to TRBJ2-1; the D is unclear. The V end was cut by 7 bases, the J end by 4 bases, with 17 bases between. Germline lookup yields CDR1 SQVTM and CDR2 ANQGSEA. CDR3 length: 14 residues. As DNA, the CDR3 is TGCAGCGCCCTTCCGCTAGTGGGTTACAATGAGCAGTTCTTC. This sequence encodes CSALPLVGYNEQFF.

The chain joins TRBV2 to TRBJ1-3; D gene unclear. From germline, CDR1 is SNHLY and CDR2 FYNNEI. The CDR3 totals 15 residues. Trimming took 5 bases from V and 4 from J, leaving 15 bases between them. The DNA of the CDR3 is TGTGCCAGCAGTTTCGACCCCGTACAGGGAAACACCATATATTTT. Translation gives CASSFDPVQGNTIYF.

The chain employs TRBV25-1 and TRBJ1-1; 9 bases align to TRBD1. Germline V gene data show CDR1 as MGHDK and CDR2 as SYGVNS. Unmatched junction bases numbered 4, after V lost 4 bases and J lost 4 bases. The CDR3 loop spans 14 amino acids. The CDR3 nucleotides read TGTGCCAGCAGTGTGGGACAGGGCTTCACTGAAGCTTTCTTT. This gives the protein CASSVGQGFTEAFF.

J is TRBJ1-4 and V is TRBV7-2; D may be TRBD1 (6 bases). The germline V gene has CDR1 SGHTA and CDR2 FQGNSA. The CDR3 spans 15 residues. The ends were cut back, 5 bases at V and 0 bases at J, with 10 bases in the middle. The DNA of the CDR3 is TGTGCCAGCAGCGAAGACAGGTCAACTAATGAAAAACTGTTTTTT. Its protein product is CASSEDRSTNEKLFF.

The CDR3 nucleotides are TGTGCCAGCAGCGCCAACAGTATAACTAATGAAAAACTGTTTTTT. This codes for CASSANSITNEKLFF. V is TRBV9 and J is TRBJ1-4, with D unresolved. With 3 bases removed from V and 1 base from J, the gap between germline ends came to 10 bases. Germline loops: CDR1 SGDLS, CDR2 YYNGEE. The CDR3 length is 15 residues.